A selection of T cell receptor beta chains follows, all from one sample in a study of blood T cell repertoires in COVID-19. The data were produced by immunoSEQ multiplex PCR, yet TCRdb's version contains in-frame clones alone and is incomplete. This sample yields about 100,000 clones, of which around 85% are seen a single time; 1.5% to 2% belongs to the top ten. The sequencing sample was made of peripheral blood. These receptors originate from a woman in her 70s with active or convalescent COVID-19. The CDR3 runs from the conserved cysteine through the conserved F or W. The D gene is left open where the match is weak. Not every row has a clone size; where given, it reads once, few, many or a size class.

DNA: TGTGCCAGTCCCCGGGGGATGGGGGTCAGCAATCAGCCCCAGCATTTT
CDR3: CASPRGMGVSNQPQHF
V: TRBV19
size: .
D: .
J: TRBJ1-5

DNA: TGTGCCAGCAGCCCAACCCGGACTGCCGCCTACGAGCAGTACTTC
CDR3: CASSPTRTAAYEQYF
V: TRBV7-2
size: .
D: .
J: TRBJ2-7

DNA: TGCGCCAGCAGCCCGGGAGGGACAGACAACACCGGGGAGCTGTTTTTT
CDR3: CASSPGGTDNTGELFF
V: TRBV4-3
size: .
D: .
J: TRBJ2-2

DNA: TGTGCCAGCAGTGATGGGACAGGGGTCAATGAGCAGTTCTTC
CDR3: CASSDGTGVNEQFF
V: TRBV2
size: .
D: TRBD1
J: TRBJ2-1

DNA: TGTGCCAGCAGCTTTGGACTAGCGGGGGGCACAGATACGCAGTATTTT
CDR3: CASSFGLAGGTDTQYF
V: TRBV7-2
size: .
D: TRBD2
J: TRBJ2-3

DNA: TGTGCCACCAGTGATTTCGTCGCGGAGACCCAAGAGACCCAGTACTTC
CDR3: CATSDFVAETQETQYF
V: TRBV24-1
size: .
D: .
J: TRBJ2-5

DNA: TGTGCCAGCTCACCACTCAGGGACTGGGAGACCCAGTACTTC
CDR3: CASSPLRDWETQYF
V: TRBV18
size: .
D: .
J: TRBJ2-5

DNA: TGTGCCAGCAGCGAGGACAGGAACTATGGCTACACCTTC
CDR3: CASSEDRNYGYTF
V: TRBV5-4
size: .
D: TRBD1
J: TRBJ1-2

DNA: TGTGCCAGCAGTTTTAGACAGGGGAATGGCTACACCTTC
CDR3: CASSFRQGNGYTF
V: TRBV27
size: .
D: TRBD1
J: TRBJ1-2

DNA: TGTGCCAGCAGCTTGGGCCCTACAGGGGTGAACACTGAAGCTTTCTTT
CDR3: CASSLGPTGVNTEAFF
V: TRBV5-4
size: once
D: TRBD1
J: TRBJ1-1

DNA: TGTGCCAGCAGCTTGGGAGTGTACTCCTACGAGCAGTACTTC
CDR3: CASSLGVYSYEQYF
V: TRBV5-6
size: .
D: .
J: TRBJ2-7

DNA: TGTGCCAGCAGCTTGAGGGGACAAGAGACCCAGTACTTC
CDR3: CASSLRGQETQYF
V: TRBV5-6
size: .
D: .
J: TRBJ2-5

DNA: TGTGCCTGGAGTAGAGAAGTGAACACTGAAGCTTTCTTT
CDR3: CAWSREVNTEAFF
V: TRBV30
size: .
D: .
J: TRBJ1-1

DNA: TGTGCCAGCAACTTAGCGGGAACGGAGACCCAGTACTTC
CDR3: CASNLAGTETQYF
V: TRBV28
size: .
D: TRBD2
J: TRBJ2-5

DNA: TGTGCCAGCAGCCCGGACAGGTTGGGTTCCTACGAGCAGTACTTC
CDR3: CASSPDRLGSYEQYF
V: TRBV7-2
size: few
D: TRBD1
J: TRBJ2-7

DNA: TGTGCCAGCAGCCAAGAATCAACCGTACAGGGGTATGGCTACACCTTC
CDR3: CASSQESTVQGYGYTF
V: TRBV14
size: .
D: TRBD1
J: TRBJ1-2

DNA: TGCGCCAGCACGGGACTAGCGGGAGTTCTGGACAATGAGCAGTTCTTC
CDR3: CASTGLAGVLDNEQFF
V: TRBV10-2
size: .
D: TRBD2
J: TRBJ2-1

DNA: TGTGCCACCACGGGGGGACGGGGGAACACTGAAGCTTTCTTT
CDR3: CATTGGRGNTEAFF
V: TRBV24-1
size: .
D: .
J: TRBJ1-1

DNA: TGTGCCAGTAGTAGACAGGGATACAATGAGCAGTTCTTC
CDR3: CASSRQGYNEQFF
V: TRBV19
size: few
D: TRBD1
J: TRBJ2-1

DNA: TGTGCCAGCAGCTCGGTCCCTCTTACAGGGGGCACTGAAGCTTTCTTT
CDR3: CASSSVPLTGGTEAFF
V: TRBV5-5
size: .
D: TRBD1
J: TRBJ1-1

DNA: TGTGCCAGCAGCATGGGACTAGCGGGAGGGCCGTCCTACAATGAGCAGTTCTTC
CDR3: CASSMGLAGGPSYNEQFF
V: TRBV21-1
size: .
D: .
J: TRBJ2-1

DNA: TGTGCCAGCAGCATATTGGCAGGGGACAGCGGCTACACCTTC
CDR3: CASSILAGDSGYTF
V: TRBV5-6
size: .
D: TRBD1
J: TRBJ1-2

DNA: TGTGCCAGAACCACCTCGCCAGGGGGCGAGCAGTACTTC
CDR3: CARTTSPGGEQYF
V: TRBV7-5
size: .
D: .
J: TRBJ2-7

DNA: TGTGCCAGCTCACTATCTCAGGGGACGGCAGATACGCAGTATTTT
CDR3: CASSLSQGTADTQYF
V: TRBV18
size: .
D: .
J: TRBJ2-3

DNA: TGTGCCAGCAGCATCTCAGGACAGTATGGCTACACCTTC
CDR3: CASSISGQYGYTF
V: TRBV7-2
size: few
D: .
J: TRBJ1-2

DNA: TGTGCTAGCAGCCCCCCGGGACAGGCATGGACCCAGTACTTC
CDR3: CASSPPGQAWTQYF
V: TRBV7-7
size: .
D: TRBD1
J: TRBJ2-5

DNA: TGTGCCAGCAGCCGGACAGGGACCAACTATGGCTACACCTTC
CDR3: CASSRTGTNYGYTF
V: TRBV11-3
size: .
D: TRBD1
J: TRBJ1-2

DNA: TGTGCCAGTAGCTCCGCGGGACAGGGTGATAAACTGTTTTTT
CDR3: CASSSAGQGDKLFF
V: TRBV19
size: .
D: TRBD1
J: TRBJ1-4

DNA: TGTGCCAGCAGCTCGTACAGCCTCATGAACACTGAAGCTTTCTTT
CDR3: CASSSYSLMNTEAFF
V: TRBV7-2
size: .
D: .
J: TRBJ1-1

DNA: TGTGCCAGCAGCAGGAGGGGGGGAGAAGAGACCCAGTACTTC
CDR3: CASSRRGGEETQYF
V: TRBV11-2
size: .
D: .
J: TRBJ2-5

DNA: TGTGCCAGCAGTGACCAGGGAGGGTACGGCGAGCAGTACTTC
CDR3: CASSDQGGYGEQYF
V: TRBV2
size: .
D: TRBD2
J: TRBJ2-7

DNA: TGTGCCAGCAGCGTAGGGCTCACCGGGGAGCTGTTTTTT
CDR3: CASSVGLTGELFF
V: TRBV9
size: .
D: .
J: TRBJ2-2

DNA: TGCGCCAGCAGCCGACAACAGGGGTCAGATCACTATGGCTACACCTTC
CDR3: CASSRQQGSDHYGYTF
V: TRBV4-1
size: .
D: TRBD1
J: TRBJ1-2

DNA: TGCGCCAGCAGCCAAGTGGGCCAGGGGGTAGGGGAGACCCAGTACTTC
CDR3: CASSQVGQGVGETQYF
V: TRBV4-3
size: .
D: TRBD1
J: TRBJ2-5

DNA: TGTGCCAGCAGTGTGGACAGGGGTGACACTGAAGCTTTCTTT
CDR3: CASSVDRGDTEAFF
V: TRBV6-4
size: .
D: TRBD1
J: TRBJ1-1

DNA: TGTGCCAGCAGCTTAGGGCTAGCGGGAGGGCGGCTTGATGAGCAGTTCTTC
CDR3: CASSLGLAGGRLDEQFF
V: TRBV7-2
size: .
D: TRBD2
J: TRBJ2-1

DNA: TGCAGCGTTGTAGCGGACAGGGAAGGCTATGGCTACACCTTC
CDR3: CSVVADREGYGYTF
V: TRBV29-1
size: .
D: TRBD1
J: TRBJ1-2

DNA: TGTGCCAGCAGCCAAGAGGCAGACACATACTACAATGAGCAGTTCTTC
CDR3: CASSQEADTYYNEQFF
V: TRBV3-1/TRBV3-2
size: .
D: .
J: TRBJ2-1

DNA: TGTGCCACCAGCAGAGGACTAGCGGGGATGGATACGCAGTATTTT
CDR3: CATSRGLAGMDTQYF
V: TRBV15
size: .
D: TRBD2
J: TRBJ2-3

DNA: TGTGCCAGCTCCCCCTTCACAGGTACCGGGAGTGAAGCTTTCTTT
CDR3: CASSPFTGTGSEAFF
V: TRBV18
size: once
D: .
J: TRBJ1-1

DNA: TGTGCCAGCGAGACTAGCGGGCTAACAGATACGCAGTATTTT
CDR3: CASETSGLTDTQYF
V: TRBV7-2
size: .
D: TRBD2
J: TRBJ2-3

DNA: TGTGCCACCAGTGGTCCAGGGAGCAATCAGCCCCAGCATTTT
CDR3: CATSGPGSNQPQHF
V: TRBV24-1
size: .
D: .
J: TRBJ1-5